The 8 T cell receptor beta chains presented below share a single source sample, sequenced in a study of T cell repertoires in cytomegalovirus infection. TCRdb analysed the reads with MiXCR anew, one entry per CDR3 protein. The repertoire holds about 920,000 distinct CDR3 sequences, with around 32% as singletons. For these TCRs, the target antigens are not known. The specimen was cultured CD8+ T cells from PBMCs, collected from culture after CMV antigen stimulation. The receptors shown here come from a human donor in good health (CMV status not recorded). Some clones in this sample may be carry-over from other donors' samples.

Note on this clonotype: The germline gene is not matched at one end of the junction; a read error may be the cause. The J gene is TRBJ1-1, the V gene TRBV12-3 or TRBV12-4; the D gene is possibly TRBD1 (6 bases). This CDR3 comprises 16 residues. The chain's CDR3 is CASNLEGVGGAAEAFF. The CDR3 DNA follows: TGTGCCAGCAATTTAGAGGGGGTAGGGGGGGCTGCTGAAGCTTTCTTT.

The V call is TRBV4-2, the J call TRBJ1-5; D is possibly TRBD1 (6 bases). Trimming removed 1 base at V and 3 bases at J, with 10 bases between. Germline-derived CDR1 and CDR2 are LGHNA and YNFKEQ. The length of the CDR3 is 15 residues. CDR3 in DNA: TGTGCCAGCAGCCAAGGCCGGGACATCAATCAGCCCCAGCATTTT. Translation gives CASSQGRDINQPQHF.

This clonotype was seen a handful of times. This rearrangement joins TRBV12-3 or TRBV12-4 to TRBJ1-2; 7 bases are a match to TRBD1. The CDR3 runs to 16 residues. V dropped 2 bases and J dropped 2; count of bases not matched to a gene: 8. The CDR3 nucleotides are TGTGCCAGCAGTTTAAAGCATAGGGGGCTCAACTATGGCTACACCTTC. Translating it yields CASSLKHRGLNYGYTF.

This chain uses TRBV7-9 with TRBJ2-1; D may correspond to TRBD1 or TRBD2 (6 bases each). In germline, CDR1 is SEHNR, CDR2 FQNEAQ (reference sequence). This CDR3 is 16 amino acids long. V gave up 2 bases and J gave up 4 bases, with 15 bases separating them. Here the CDR3 reads CASSLFEGGVYNEQFF. CDR3 DNA: TGTGCCAGCAGCTTATTTGAGGGGGGAGTTTACAATGAGCAGTTCTTC.

This chain connects TRBV27 to TRBJ1-1; D possibly corresponds to TRBD1 (5 bases). Trimming shortened V by 0 bases and J by 1 base, and 9 bases separated the two germline ends. Germline loops: CDR1 MNHEY, CDR2 SMNVEV (reference sequence). The CDR3 spans 15 residues. In nucleotides, the CDR3 is TGTGCCAGCAGTTTATCGGGGGGAGGGAACACTGAAGCTTTCTTT. Its protein product is CASSLSGGGNTEAFF.

The chain is built from TRBV9 and TRBJ2-1, with 12 bases aligning to TRBD2. The CDR3 runs to 17 residues. Germline CDR1 is SGDLS and CDR2 is YYNGEE. With 3 bases clipped from V and 1 base from J, the junction kept 5 bases outside the gene matches. CDR3 loop: CASSASLAGGSYNEQFF. The CDR3 DNA reads TGTGCCAGCAGCGCCTCTCTAGCGGGGGGGTCCTACAATGAGCAGTTCTTC.

V is TRBV28 and J is TRBJ2-4, with 11 bases aligning to TRBD1. The CDR3 has 23 amino acids. In germline, CDR1 is MDHEN, CDR2 SYDVKM. The junction had 30 bases not matched to a gene; V was cut back by 5 bases and J by 6 bases. The CDR3 DNA reads TGTGCCAGCAGTGATCGGACAGGGGGCTACCCTGACCAAGACCCTGGGGCTTTAAACATTCAGTACTTC. Protein sequence: CASSDRTGGYPDQDPGALNIQYF.

This chain joins TRBV15 and TRBJ2-6; the D is unclear. V was clipped by 0 bases and J by 1 base, with 1 base between them. Germline CDR1 is LNHNV and CDR2 is YYDKDF (reference sequence). There are 14 residues in the CDR3. CDR3 loop: CATSRESGANVLTF. DNA for the CDR3: TGTGCCACCAGCAGAGAATCTGGGGCCAACGTCCTGACTTTC.